Presented here are 10 T cell receptor beta chains from one specimen sequenced in a study of T cell repertoires in cytomegalovirus infection. MiXCR was run by TCRdb on the reads, yielding one entry per CDR3 protein. The repertoire has 900,000 to 950,000 distinct CDR3 sequences, roughly 31% of them found once; the top ten carry 11% to 15%. No cognate antigen is known for these TCRs. The sample here was cultured CD8+ T cells from PBMCs, taken from culture after CMV antigen stimulation. The origin of the receptors is a human donor in good health (CMV status not recorded). Some clones in this sample may be carry-over from other donors' samples.

This clonotype was seen at least ten times. The V gene is TRBV6-2 or TRBV6-3, the J gene TRBJ1-2, with unresolved D. The V end lost 5 bases, the J end lost 3 bases, and 10 bases lay between the germline ends. Germline CDR1 reads MNHEY; CDR2 reads SVGEGT. This CDR3 region has 13 residues. The CDR3 nucleotides are TGTGCCAGCAGTCCGCGGCAGTACTATGGCTACACCTTC. This codes for CASSPRQYYGYTF.

This rearrangement joins TRBV6-5 to TRBJ1-6; tentatively, D is TRBD1 (5 bases). V was trimmed by 6 bases and J by 7 bases, leaving 7 bases between them. Per germline, CDR1 MNHEY and CDR2 SVGAGI. The CDR3 has 12 residues. As DNA, the CDR3 is TGTGCCAGCAGAAAGGGGAATTCACCCCTCCACTTT. Amino acid sequence: CASRKGNSPLHF.

This clonotype showed up many times. This sequence joins TRBV7-3 and TRBJ2-1; D is unclear. The germline gives CDR1 SGHTA, CDR2 FQGTGA. This CDR3 contains 15 residues. The V gene lost 3 bases and the J gene lost 6 bases, with 15 bases spanning the gap. The CDR3 loop is CASSFGPGPLNEQFF. The CDR3 DNA sequence: TGTGCCAGCAGCTTCGGACCTGGGCCCCTCAATGAGCAGTTCTTC.

The chain links TRBV24-1 to TRBJ1-5; D not certain. V was trimmed by 3 bases and J by 0 bases, leaving 8 bases between them. Germline values: CDR1 KGHDR, CDR2 SFDVKD. The CDR3 totals 15 residues. Written as DNA, the CDR3 is TGTGCCACCAGTGATAGTCGTTCTAGCAATCAGCCCCAGCATTTT. It encodes CATSDSRSSNQPQHF.

This chain links TRBV4-1 with TRBJ1-2; no clear D gene. The CDR3 runs to 14 residues. Germline-derived CDR1 and CDR2 are MGHRA and YSYEKL. Trimming took 0 bases from V and 8 from J, leaving 13 bases between them. The CDR3 bases are TGCGCCAGCAGCCAAGACTTGGGGTCTGGAGGCTACACCTTC. Protein product: CASSQDLGSGGYTF.

This chain joins TRBV7-9 and TRBJ2-5, with TRBD2 identical over 8 bases. CDR3 length: 12 residues. With 7 bases clipped from V and 4 bases from J, the junction kept 2 bases outside the gene matches. Germline V CDR1 and CDR2: SEHNR, FQNEAQ (reference sequence). This CDR3 is CASTREGETQYF. In DNA form, the CDR3 reads TGTGCCAGCACCCGGGAGGGAGAGACCCAGTACTTC.

This clonotype was detected only a few times. This chain uses TRBV6-5 with TRBJ2-7; weak D call: TRBD2 (5 bases). Germline values: CDR1 MNHEY, CDR2 SVGAGI. Trimming removed 0 bases at V and 1 base at J, with 10 bases between. CDR3 length: 15 residues. The DNA for the CDR3 is TGTGCCAGCAGTTACTCGAGTCGGGGATCCTACGAGCAGTACGTC. It codes for CASSYSSRGSYEQYV.

This clonotype was found many times. V and J are TRBV7-8 and TRBJ2-3; 11 nucleotides align to TRBD2. Germline V lookup: CDR1 SGHVS, CDR2 FQNEAQ. The junction had 10 bases not matched to a gene; V was cut back by 5 bases and J by 0 bases. The CDR3 runs 18 residues. CDR3 protein: CASSTLAGGRHSTDTQYF. DNA of the CDR3: TGTGCCAGCAGCACCCTAGCGGGGGGCCGCCATAGCACAGATACGCAGTATTTT.

This clonotype came up a few times. The CDR3 is CASSSTPGLAGVNRRDNEQFF. CDR3 coding DNA: TGTGCCAGCAGCTCAACTCCAGGACTAGCGGGGGTTAACCGTCGAGACAATGAGCAGTTCTTC. This chain connects TRBV7-3 to TRBJ2-1, with 13 positions matching TRBD2. Germline lookup yields CDR1 SGHTA and CDR2 FQGTGA. The CDR3 is 21 residues long. Trimming at V came to 4 bases and at J to 5 bases, leaving 20 bases not matched to a gene.

J is TRBJ2-2 and V is TRBV20-1; D not resolved. The germline gives CDR1 DFQATT, CDR2 SNEGSKA (reference sequence). The CDR3 is made up of 13 amino acids. Trimming shortened V by 3 bases and J by 2 bases, and 7 bases separated the two germline ends. The CDR3 protein is CSASRENTGELFF. The CDR3 nucleotides read TGCAGTGCTAGTAGGGAAAACACCGGGGAGCTGTTTTTT.